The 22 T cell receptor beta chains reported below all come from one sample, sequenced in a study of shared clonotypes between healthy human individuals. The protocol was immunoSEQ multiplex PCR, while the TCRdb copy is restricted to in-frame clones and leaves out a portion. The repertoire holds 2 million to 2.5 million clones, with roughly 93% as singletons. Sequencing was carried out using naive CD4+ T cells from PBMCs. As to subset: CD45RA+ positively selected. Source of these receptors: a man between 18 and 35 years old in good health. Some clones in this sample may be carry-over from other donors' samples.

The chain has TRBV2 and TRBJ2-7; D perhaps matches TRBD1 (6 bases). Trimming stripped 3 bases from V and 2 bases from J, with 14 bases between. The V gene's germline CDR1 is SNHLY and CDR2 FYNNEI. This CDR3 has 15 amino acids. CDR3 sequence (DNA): TGTGCCAGCAGTGAGACGCGGCAGGGGACCTACGAGCAGTACTTC. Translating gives CASSETRQGTYEQYF.

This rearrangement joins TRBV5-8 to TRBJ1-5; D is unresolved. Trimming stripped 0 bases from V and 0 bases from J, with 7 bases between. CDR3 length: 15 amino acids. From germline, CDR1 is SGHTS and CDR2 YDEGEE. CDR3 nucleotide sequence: TGTGCCAGCAGCTTGGGGCGGGTTAGCAATCAGCCCCAGCATTTT. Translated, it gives CASSLGRVSNQPQHF.

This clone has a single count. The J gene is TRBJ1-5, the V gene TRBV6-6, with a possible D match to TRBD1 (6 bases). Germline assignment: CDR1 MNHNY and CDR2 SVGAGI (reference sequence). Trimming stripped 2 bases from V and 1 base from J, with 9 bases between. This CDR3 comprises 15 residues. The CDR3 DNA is TGTGCCAGCAGTTACAACGGGGGCAGCAATCAGCCCCAGCATTTT. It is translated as CASSYNGGSNQPQHF.

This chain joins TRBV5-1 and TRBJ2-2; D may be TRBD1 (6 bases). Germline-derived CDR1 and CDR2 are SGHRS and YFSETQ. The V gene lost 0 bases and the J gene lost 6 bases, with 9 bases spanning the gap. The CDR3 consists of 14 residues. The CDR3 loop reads CASSLDRASGELFF. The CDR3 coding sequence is TGCGCCAGCAGCTTGGACAGGGCCTCCGGGGAGCTGTTTTTT. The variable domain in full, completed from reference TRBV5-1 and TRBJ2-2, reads KAGVTQTPRYLIKTRGQQVTLSCSPISGHRSVSWYQQTPGQGLQFLFEYFSETQRNKGNFPGRFSGRQFSNSRSEMNVSTLELGDSALYLCASSLDRASGELFFGEGSRLTVL.

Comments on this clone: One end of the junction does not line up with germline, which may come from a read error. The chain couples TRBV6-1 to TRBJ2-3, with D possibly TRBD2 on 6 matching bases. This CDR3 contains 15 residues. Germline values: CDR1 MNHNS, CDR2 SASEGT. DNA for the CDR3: TGTGCCAGCACTGAAGAGACTAGTGGTTTTCGAACGCAGTATTTT. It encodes CASTEETSGFRTQYF.

The CDR3: CASSQVARADTQYF. In nucleotides, the CDR3 is TGTGCCAGCAGCCAAGTGGCTAGGGCAGATACGCAGTATTTT. This sequence joins TRBV4-2 and TRBJ2-3; D remains ambiguous. Trimming shortened V by 1 base and J by 4 bases, and 9 bases separated the two germline ends. Germline V gives CDR1 LGHNA, CDR2 YNFKEQ. CDR3 length: 14 amino acids.

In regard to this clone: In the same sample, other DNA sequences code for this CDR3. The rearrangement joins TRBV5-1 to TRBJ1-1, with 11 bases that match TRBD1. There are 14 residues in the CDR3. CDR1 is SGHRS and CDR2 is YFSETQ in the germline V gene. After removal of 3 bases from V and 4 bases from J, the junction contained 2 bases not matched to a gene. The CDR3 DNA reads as TGCGCCAGCAGCTCCGGGACAGGGGGCACTGAAGCTTTCTTT. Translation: CASSSGTGGTEAFF.

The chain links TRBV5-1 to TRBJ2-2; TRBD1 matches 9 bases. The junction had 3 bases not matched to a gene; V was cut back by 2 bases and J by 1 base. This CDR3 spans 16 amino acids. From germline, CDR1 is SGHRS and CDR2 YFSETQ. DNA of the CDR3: TGCGCCAGCAGCTTTCTGGACAGGGGGAACACCGGGGAGCTGTTTTTT. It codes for CASSFLDRGNTGELFF.

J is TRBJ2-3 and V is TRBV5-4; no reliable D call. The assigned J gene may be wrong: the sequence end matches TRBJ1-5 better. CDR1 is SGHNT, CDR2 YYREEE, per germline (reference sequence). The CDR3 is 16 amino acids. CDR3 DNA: TGTGCCAGCAGCTTGAGGGCAGTGGGGAACACAGATACGCAGCATTTT. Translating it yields CASSLRAVGNTDTQHF.

As DNA, the CDR3 is TGTGCCAGCTCACCCTACGCCGGACGAGGCAATCAGCCCCAGCATTTT. Protein sequence: CASSPYAGRGNQPQHF. The chain uses TRBV18 and TRBJ1-5, with D hard to call. CDR1 KGHSH and CDR2 LQKENI come from the germline V gene. The germline V and J ends were trimmed by 3 bases and 2 bases, with 14 bases remaining between them. The CDR3 loop spans 16 amino acids. Based on the CDR3 plus reference TRBV18 and TRBJ1-5, the full variable domain is NAGVMQNPRHLVRRRGQEARLRCSPMKGHSHVYWYRQLPEEGLKFMVYLQKENIIDESGMPKERFSAEFPKEGPSILRIQQVVRGDSAAYFCASSPYAGRGNQPQHFGDGTRLSIL.

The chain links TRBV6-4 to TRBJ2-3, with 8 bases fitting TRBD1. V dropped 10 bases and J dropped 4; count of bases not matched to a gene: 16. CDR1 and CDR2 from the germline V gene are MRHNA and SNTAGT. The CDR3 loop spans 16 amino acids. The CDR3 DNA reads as TGTGCCAAAGGGCGAGGACAGGGACCTCGATCAGATACGCAGTATTTT. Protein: CAKGRGQGPRSDTQYF.

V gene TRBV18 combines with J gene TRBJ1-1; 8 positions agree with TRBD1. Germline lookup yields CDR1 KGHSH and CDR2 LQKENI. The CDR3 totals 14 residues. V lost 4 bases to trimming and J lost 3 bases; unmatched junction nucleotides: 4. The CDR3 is CASSRLQGDTEAFF. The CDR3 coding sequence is TGTGCCAGCTCACGTCTACAGGGGGACACTGAAGCTTTCTTT.

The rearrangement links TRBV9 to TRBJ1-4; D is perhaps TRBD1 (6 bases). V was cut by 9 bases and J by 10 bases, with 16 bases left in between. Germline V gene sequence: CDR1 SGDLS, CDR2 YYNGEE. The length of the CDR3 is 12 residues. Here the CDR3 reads CAMIVGGGKLFF. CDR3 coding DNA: TGTGCCATGATAGTGGGGGGCGGAAAACTGTTTTTT. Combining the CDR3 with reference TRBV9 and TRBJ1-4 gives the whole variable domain DSGVTQTPKHLITATGQRVTLRCSPRSGDLSVYWYQQSLDQGLQFLIQYYNGEERAKGNILERFSAQQFPDLHSELNLSSLELGDSALYFCAMIVGGGKLFFGSGTQLSVL.

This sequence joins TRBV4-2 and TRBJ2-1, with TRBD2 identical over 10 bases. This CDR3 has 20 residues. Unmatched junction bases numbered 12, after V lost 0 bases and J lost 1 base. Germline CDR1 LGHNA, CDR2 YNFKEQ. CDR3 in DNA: TGTGCCAGCAGCCAAGATGCCTTAAGAACTAGCGGGAAATCCTACAATGAGCAGTTCTTC. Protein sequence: CASSQDALRTSGKSYNEQFF.

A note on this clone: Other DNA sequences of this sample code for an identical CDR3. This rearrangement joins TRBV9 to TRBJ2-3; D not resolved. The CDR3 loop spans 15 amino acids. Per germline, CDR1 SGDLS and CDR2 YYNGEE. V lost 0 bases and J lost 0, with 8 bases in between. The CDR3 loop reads CASSVVAASTDTQYF. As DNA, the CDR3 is TGTGCCAGCAGCGTAGTGGCGGCTAGCACAGATACGCAGTATTTT.

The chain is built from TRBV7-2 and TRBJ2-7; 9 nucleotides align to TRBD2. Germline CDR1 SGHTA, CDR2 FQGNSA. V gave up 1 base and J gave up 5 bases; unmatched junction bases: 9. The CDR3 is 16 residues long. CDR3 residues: CASSLDYAGGPDEQYF. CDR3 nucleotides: TGTGCCAGCAGCTTAGATTACGCGGGAGGGCCCGACGAGCAGTACTTC.

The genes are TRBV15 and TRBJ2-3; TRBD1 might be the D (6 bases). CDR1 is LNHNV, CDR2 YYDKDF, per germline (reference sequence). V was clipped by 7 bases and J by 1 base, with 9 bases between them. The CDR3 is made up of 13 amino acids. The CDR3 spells CATTRGRTDTQYF. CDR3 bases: TGTGCCACCACCAGGGGCCGCACAGATACGCAGTATTTT.

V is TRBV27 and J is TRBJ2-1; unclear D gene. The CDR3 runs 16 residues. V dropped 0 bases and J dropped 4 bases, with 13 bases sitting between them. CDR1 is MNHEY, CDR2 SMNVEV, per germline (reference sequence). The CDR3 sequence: CASSLSQARYYNEQFF. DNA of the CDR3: TGTGCCAGCAGTTTATCGCAGGCTAGATATTACAATGAGCAGTTCTTC.

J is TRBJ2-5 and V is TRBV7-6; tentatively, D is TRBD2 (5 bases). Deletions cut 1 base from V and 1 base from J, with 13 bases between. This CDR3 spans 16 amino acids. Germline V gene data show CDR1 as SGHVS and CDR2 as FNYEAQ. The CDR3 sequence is CASSLGNGVFQETQYF. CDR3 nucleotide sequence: TGTGCCAGCAGCTTAGGTAACGGGGTCTTCCAAGAGACCCAGTACTTC. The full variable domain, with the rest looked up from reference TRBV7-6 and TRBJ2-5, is GAGVSQSPRYKVTKRGQDVALRCDPISGHVSLYWYRQALGQGPEFLTYFNYEAQQDKSGLPNDRFSAERPEGSISTLTIQRTEQRDSAMYRCASSLGNGVFQETQYFGPGTRLLVL.

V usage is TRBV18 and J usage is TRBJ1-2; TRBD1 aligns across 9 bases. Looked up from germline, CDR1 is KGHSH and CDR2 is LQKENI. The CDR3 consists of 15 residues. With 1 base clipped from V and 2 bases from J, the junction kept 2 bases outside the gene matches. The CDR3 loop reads CASSPRTGVNYGYTF. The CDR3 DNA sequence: TGTGCCAGCTCACCACGGACAGGGGTAAACTATGGCTACACCTTC.

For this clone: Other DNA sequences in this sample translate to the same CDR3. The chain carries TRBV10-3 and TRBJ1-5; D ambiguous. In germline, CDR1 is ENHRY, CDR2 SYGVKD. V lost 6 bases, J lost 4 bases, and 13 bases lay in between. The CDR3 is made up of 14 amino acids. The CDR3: CAIRGSTGNQPQHF. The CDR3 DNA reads TGTGCCATCAGAGGGTCCACTGGAAATCAGCCCCAGCATTTT.

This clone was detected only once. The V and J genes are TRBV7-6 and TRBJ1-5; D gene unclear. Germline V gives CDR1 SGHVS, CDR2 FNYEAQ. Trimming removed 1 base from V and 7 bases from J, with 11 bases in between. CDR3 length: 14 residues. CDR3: CASSLVEVGQPQHF. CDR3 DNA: TGTGCCAGCAGCTTAGTGGAGGTAGGACAGCCCCAGCATTTT.